The sequence of this T cell receptor (beta chain) was determined in a study of shared clonotypes between healthy human individuals. For this clone: The antigen is unknown.

Study-wide points: In the sorted subsets, rarefaction showed sequencing was incomplete despite large depth. Generation probabilities of non-shared clonotypes were lower (relative to those shared by all four donors).

Germline V gene data show CDR1 as SGHNT and CDR2 as YYREEE (reference sequence). This CDR3 contains 14 residues. Trimming removed 4 bases from V and 2 bases from J, with 12 bases in between. Assay runs were performed at deep level. Methods used by the authors: ImmunoSEQ yielded junction-only sequences lacking quality scores, so filtering differed. TCRdb's copy holds only in-frame clones and misses some; the assay was immunoSEQ multiplex PCR. V, J and clone size reflect that table, while D and trimming were determined from the DNA. The data show about 1.1 million clones, with approximately 80% seen just once and roughly 0.9% held by the top ten.

This sequence was found in a man between 18 and 29 years old in good health. Some clones in this sample may be carry-over from other donors' samples. The rearrangement joins TRBV5-4 to TRBJ1-2; D unclear. The sequencing input was memory CD4+ T cells from PBMCs. Subset of the sample: CD45RA-negative fraction. CDR3 in DNA: TGTGCCAGCAGCCCGGACGCGGGAAACTATGGCTACACCTTC. This gives the protein CASSPDAGNYGYTF. The full variable domain, in which reference TRBV5-4 and TRBJ1-2 provide the parts outside the CDR3, is ETGVTQSPTHLIKTRGQQVTLRCSSQSGHNTVSWYQQALGQGPQFIFQYYREEENGRGNFPPRFSGLQFPNYSSELNVNALELDDSALYLCASSPDAGNYGYTFGSGTRLTVV.